This TCR beta chain was obtained from a study of CD8 T cell repertoires and HIV-1 epitope variants. The wider study: Each of Twenty-five Gag and Nef epitope peptides stimulated a separate culture. Controls included no peptide, Ebola AY9 epitope, and a CMV, EBV, flu pool. An uncultured baseline aliquot held 1M T cells. Enriched T cells were co-cultured with equal autologous T cell-negative cells.

Only a few counts were recorded for this clone. The target antigen is unknown. V lost 6 bases and J lost 9; bases outside the gene matches: 11. Per germline, CDR1 SNHLY and CDR2 FYNNEI. CDR3 length equals 14 residues. TCRdb keeps only in-frame clones here, not all; method: immunoSEQ multiplex PCR. The sample holds several thousand clones; 65% are singletons and the top ten take roughly 42%. The receptor was derived from a male donor with HIV. The chain uses TRBV2 and TRBJ2-3; 8 positions agree with TRBD1. Source material: cultured CD8+ T cells derived from PBMCs. CDR3 sequence: CASRDGQGLGTQYF. As DNA, the CDR3 is TGTGCCAGCAGAGACGGACAGGGATTGGGCACGCAGTATTTT.